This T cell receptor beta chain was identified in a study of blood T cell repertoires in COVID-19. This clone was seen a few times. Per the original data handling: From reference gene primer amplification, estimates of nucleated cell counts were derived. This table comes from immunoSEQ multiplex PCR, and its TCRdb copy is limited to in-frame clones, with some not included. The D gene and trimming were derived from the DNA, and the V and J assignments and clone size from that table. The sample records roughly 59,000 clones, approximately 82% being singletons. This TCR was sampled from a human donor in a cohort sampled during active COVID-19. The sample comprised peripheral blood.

CDR3 DNA: TGTGCCAGCAGAAAGACAGGGGAAGCGGCTGAAGCTTTCTTT. Translated, it gives CASRKTGEAAEAFF. The chain joins TRBV25-1 to TRBJ1-1, with 8 bases that match TRBD1. The CDR3 runs to 14 residues. Looked up from germline, CDR1 is MGHDK and CDR2 is SYGVNS. Unmatched junction bases numbered 9, after V lost 6 bases and J lost 6 bases.